This T cell receptor beta chain is from a study of blood T cells in healthy people across ages. Study outcomes and limitations: In older individuals, TCR beta diversity per million T cells was lower, falling roughly linearly with age.

The authors ran a second PCR of roughly 6 to 11 cycles using a sample-barcoded 5' primer and a J-beta primer mix. MiXCR was run by TCRdb on the 5' RACE reads, yielding one entry per CDR3 protein. This table holds around 1,000,000 distinct CDR3 sequences, more than 30% found once. V lost 4 bases to trimming and J lost 2 bases, with 19 bases between them. CDR3 length: 17 residues. The germline V gene encodes CDR1 SGHRS and CDR2 YFSETQ. Per-sample yields of isolated PBMCs were at least 6 million. Per sample, no less than 6 micrograms of total RNA were extracted. Note on this clonotype: Antigen unknown.

The gene calls are TRBV5-1 and TRBJ2-1; perhaps TRBD2 as D (6 bases). Sequenced input: blood. This sequence originates from a man younger than 35 in good health. DNA of the CDR3: TGCGCCAGCAGCCCAACGACCGGGACTCCTGCCTACAATGAGCAGTTCTTC. This sequence encodes CASSPTTGTPAYNEQFF.